Shown below are 8 T cell receptor beta chains from a single sample sequenced in a study of response to subunit inactivated influenza vaccine. Using its own MiXCR run on the RT-PCR reads, TCRdb lists one record per CDR3 protein. This sample has 550,000 to 800,000 distinct CDR3 sequences, with around a sixth found just once. The sample consisted of PBMCs from blood, taken 11 to 12 days after vaccination. The receptors were sampled from a man aged 50 to 59 who received an inactivated influenza vaccine.

This chain uses TRBV20-1 with TRBJ2-7, with TRBD1 identical over 8 bases. J lost 6 bases, V lost 5 bases, and 12 bases had no gene match. Germline V CDR1 and CDR2: DFQATT, SNEGSKA (reference sequence). The CDR3 spans 14 residues. Here the CDR3 reads CSAVGQGWHGEQYF. CDR3 coding DNA: TGCAGTGCTGTAGGACAGGGATGGCATGGCGAGCAGTACTTC.

This clonotype turned up a few times. The V gene is TRBV20-1, the J gene TRBJ1-6, with D possibly TRBD1 on 5 matching bases. Trimming removed 3 bases at V and 0 bases at J, with 6 bases between. The CDR3 length is 14 residues. Germline values: CDR1 DFQATT, CDR2 SNEGSKA (reference sequence). The CDR3 loop reads CSASDSSYNSPLHF. The CDR3 nucleotides read TGCAGTGCTAGCGACAGCTCCTATAATTCACCCCTCCACTTT.

This clonotype has more than one count but fewer than ten. The chain recombines TRBV9 with TRBJ1-6; D is possibly TRBD1 (5 bases). The germline gives CDR1 SGDLS, CDR2 YYNGEE. V was clipped by 0 bases and J by 9 bases, with 10 bases between them. This CDR3 spans 14 amino acids. DNA for the CDR3: TGTGCCAGCAGCGTAGATCTGGGGGGTTCACCCCTCCACTTT. Amino acids: CASSVDLGGSPLHF.

The chain recombines TRBV5-1 with TRBJ1-6; no clear D. V was trimmed by 3 bases and J by 14 bases, leaving 15 bases between them. This CDR3 contains 13 residues. Germline values: CDR1 SGHRS, CDR2 YFSETQ. CDR3 nucleotides: TGCGCCAGCAGCTCGGGATGGGGAGAAGCCCTCCACTTT. Protein product: CASSSGWGEALHF.

This chain connects TRBV29-1 to TRBJ2-1; a possible D gene is TRBD2 (6 bases). Germline CDR1 SQVTM, CDR2 ANQGSEA. The CDR3 is 14 amino acids. V was cut by 0 bases and J by 7 bases, with 13 bases left in between. The CDR3 region has the DNA TGCAGCGTTGAAGACCCCGGGACTCCAAATGAGCAGTTCTTC. It encodes CSVEDPGTPNEQFF.

This clonotype was seen repeatedly, ten times or more. The chain has TRBV5-1 and TRBJ2-1; D is perhaps TRBD2 (7 bases). V was shortened by 0 bases and J by 0 bases, with 10 bases between the two germline ends. The germline V gene has CDR1 SGHRS and CDR2 YFSETQ. The CDR3 has 16 amino acids. The CDR3 DNA reads TGCGCCAGCAGCTTGGAGGGGGGGAGCTCCTACAATGAGCAGTTCTTC. Translation gives CASSLEGGSSYNEQFF.

This chain links TRBV12-3 or TRBV12-4 with TRBJ1-5; possibly TRBD1 for D (5 bases). V lost 5 bases, J lost 0 bases, and 11 bases lay in between. The CDR3 has 15 amino acids. The chain's CDR3 is CASSQGSYSNQPQHF. CDR3 nucleotides: TGTGCCAGCAGTCAGGGTTCCTATAGCAATCAGCCCCAGCATTTT.

This clonotype has more than one count but fewer than ten. The chain uses TRBV12-3 or TRBV12-4 and TRBJ2-3; 8 nucleotides line up with TRBD1. The CDR3 is 20 residues long. The ends lost 6 bases at V and 0 bases at J; junction bases unmatched: 20. This CDR3 is CASRFRPGTGDLPSTDTQYF. CDR3 DNA sequence: TGTGCCAGCAGATTTCGCCCGGGGACAGGCGACTTACCTAGCACAGATACGCAGTATTTT.